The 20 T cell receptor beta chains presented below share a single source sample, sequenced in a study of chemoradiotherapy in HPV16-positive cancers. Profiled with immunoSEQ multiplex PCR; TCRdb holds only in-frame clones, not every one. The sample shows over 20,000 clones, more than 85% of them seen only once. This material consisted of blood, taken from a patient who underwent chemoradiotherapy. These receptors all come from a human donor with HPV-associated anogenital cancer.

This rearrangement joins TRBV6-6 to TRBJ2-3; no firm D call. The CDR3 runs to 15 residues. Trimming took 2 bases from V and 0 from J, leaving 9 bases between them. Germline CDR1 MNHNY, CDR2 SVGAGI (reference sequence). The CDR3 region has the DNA TGTGCCAGCAGTTACGGGTACTCTAGCACAGATACGCAGTATTTT. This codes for CASSYGYSSTDTQYF.

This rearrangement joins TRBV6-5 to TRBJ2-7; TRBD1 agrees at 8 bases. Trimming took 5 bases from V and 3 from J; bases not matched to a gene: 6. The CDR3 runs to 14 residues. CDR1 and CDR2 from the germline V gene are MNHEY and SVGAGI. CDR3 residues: CASSRTGIGYEQYF. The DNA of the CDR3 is TGTGCCAGCAGTCGGACAGGGATTGGCTACGAGCAGTACTTC.

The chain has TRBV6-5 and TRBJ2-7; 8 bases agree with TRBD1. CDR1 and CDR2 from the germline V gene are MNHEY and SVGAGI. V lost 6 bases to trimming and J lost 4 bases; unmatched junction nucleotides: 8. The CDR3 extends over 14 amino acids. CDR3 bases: TGTGCCAGCAGGCCCCCGGGACAGGCGTACGAGCAGTACTTC. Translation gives CASRPPGQAYEQYF.

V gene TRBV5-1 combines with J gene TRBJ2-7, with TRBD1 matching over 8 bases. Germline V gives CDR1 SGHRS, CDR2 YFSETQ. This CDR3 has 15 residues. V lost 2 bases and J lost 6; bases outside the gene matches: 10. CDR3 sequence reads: CASSFARGQFSEQYF. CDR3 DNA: TGCGCCAGCAGCTTTGCCAGGGGGCAATTTAGCGAGCAGTACTTC.

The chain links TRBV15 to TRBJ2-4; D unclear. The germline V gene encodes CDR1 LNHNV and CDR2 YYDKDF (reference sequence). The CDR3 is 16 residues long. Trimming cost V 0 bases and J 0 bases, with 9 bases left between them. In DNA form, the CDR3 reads TGTGCCACCAGCAGAGAACCCCTAATAGCCAAAAACATTCAGTACTTC. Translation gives CATSREPLIAKNIQYF. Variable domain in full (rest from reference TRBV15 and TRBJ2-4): DAMVIQNPRYQVTQFGKPVTLSCSQTLNHNVMYWYQQKSSQAPKLLFHYYDKDFNNEADTPDNFQSRRPNTSFCFLDIRSPGLGDTAMYLCATSREPLIAKNIQYFGAGTRLSVL.

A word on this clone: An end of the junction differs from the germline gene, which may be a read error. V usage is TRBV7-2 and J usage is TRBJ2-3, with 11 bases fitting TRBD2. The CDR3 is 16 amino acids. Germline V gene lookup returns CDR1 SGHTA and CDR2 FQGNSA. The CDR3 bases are TGTGCCAGCAGCGTATTAGCGGGGGGGCACAGATTACCTACCGATTTT. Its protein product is CASSVLAGGHRLPTDF.

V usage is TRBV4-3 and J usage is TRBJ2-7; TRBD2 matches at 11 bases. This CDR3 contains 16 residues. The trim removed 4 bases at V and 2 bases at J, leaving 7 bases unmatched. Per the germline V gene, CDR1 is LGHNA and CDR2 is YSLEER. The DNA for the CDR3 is TGCGCCAGCAGCCCGGGATTAGCGGGAGGGCCCTACGAGCAGTACTTC. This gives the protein CASSPGLAGGPYEQYF.

The CDR3 DNA is TGTGCCAGCTCACCACCGGATACAACAGATACGCAGTATTTT. Amino acid sequence: CASSPPDTTDTQYF. This chain joins TRBV18 and TRBJ2-3; D remains unclear. Trimming removed 0 bases at V and 3 bases at J, with 7 bases between. This CDR3 contains 14 residues. Germline lookup yields CDR1 KGHSH and CDR2 LQKENI.

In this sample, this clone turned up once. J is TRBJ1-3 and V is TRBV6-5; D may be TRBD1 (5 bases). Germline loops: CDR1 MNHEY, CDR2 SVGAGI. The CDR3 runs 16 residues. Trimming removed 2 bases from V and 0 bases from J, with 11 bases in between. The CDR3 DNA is TGTGCCAGCAGTTACGCCGACAGCTACTCTGGAAACACCATATATTTT. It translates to CASSYADSYSGNTIYF.

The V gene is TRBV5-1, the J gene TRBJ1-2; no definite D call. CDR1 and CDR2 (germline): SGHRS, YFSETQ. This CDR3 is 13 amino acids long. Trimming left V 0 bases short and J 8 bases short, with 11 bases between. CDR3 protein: CASSLEGVDGYTF. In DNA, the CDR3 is TGCGCCAGCAGCTTGGAGGGAGTCGACGGCTACACCTTC.

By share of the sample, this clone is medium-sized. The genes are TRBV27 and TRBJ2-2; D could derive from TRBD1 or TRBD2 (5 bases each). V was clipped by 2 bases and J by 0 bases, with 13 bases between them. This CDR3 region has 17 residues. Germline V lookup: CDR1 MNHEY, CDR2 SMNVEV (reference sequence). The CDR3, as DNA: TGTGCCAGCAGTTTAGATCGGGGCAGGGCGAACACCGGGGAGCTGTTTTTT. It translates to CASSLDRGRANTGELFF.

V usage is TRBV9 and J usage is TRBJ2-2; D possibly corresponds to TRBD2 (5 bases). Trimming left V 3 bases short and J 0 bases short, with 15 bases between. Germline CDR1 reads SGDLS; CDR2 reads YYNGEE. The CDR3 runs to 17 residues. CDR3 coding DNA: TGTGCCAGCAGCGAATTAGGGTGGCGGGCGAACACCGGGGAGCTGTTTTTT. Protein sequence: CASSELGWRANTGELFF.

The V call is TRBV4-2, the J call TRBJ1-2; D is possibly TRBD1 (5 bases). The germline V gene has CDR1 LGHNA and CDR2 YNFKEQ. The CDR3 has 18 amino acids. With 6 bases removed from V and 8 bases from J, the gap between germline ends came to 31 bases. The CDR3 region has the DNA TGTGCCAGCAGTCATACCCCCGGGACCTGGGAGTACGAGACAGGCTACACCTTC. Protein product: CASSHTPGTWEYETGYTF.

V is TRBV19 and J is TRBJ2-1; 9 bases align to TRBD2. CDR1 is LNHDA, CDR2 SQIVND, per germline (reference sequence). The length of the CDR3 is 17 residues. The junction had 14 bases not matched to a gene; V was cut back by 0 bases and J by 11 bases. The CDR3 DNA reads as TGTGCCAGTAGTATAGATCCACCAACCCTAGCGGGATCCAAGCAGTTCTTC. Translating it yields CASSIDPPTLAGSKQFF.

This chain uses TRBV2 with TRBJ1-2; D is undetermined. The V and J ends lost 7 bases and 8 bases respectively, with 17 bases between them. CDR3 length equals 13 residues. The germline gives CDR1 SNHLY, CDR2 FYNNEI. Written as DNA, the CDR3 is TGTGCCAGCATCTTAAGCCGCGTGTGGGGCTACACCTTC. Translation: CASILSRVWGYTF.

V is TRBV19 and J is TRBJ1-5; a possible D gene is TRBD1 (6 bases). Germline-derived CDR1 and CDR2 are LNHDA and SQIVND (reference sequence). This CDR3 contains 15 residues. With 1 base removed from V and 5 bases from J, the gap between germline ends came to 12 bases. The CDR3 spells CASSIVKGGDQPQHF. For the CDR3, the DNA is TGTGCCAGTAGTATAGTCAAAGGGGGGGATCAGCCCCAGCATTTT. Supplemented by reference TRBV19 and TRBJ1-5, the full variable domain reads DGGITQSPKYLFRKEGQNVTLSCEQNLNHDAMYWYRQDPGQGLRLIYYSQIVNDFQKGDIAEGYSVSREKKESFPLTVTSAQKNPTAFYLCASSIVKGGDQPQHFGDGTRLSIL.

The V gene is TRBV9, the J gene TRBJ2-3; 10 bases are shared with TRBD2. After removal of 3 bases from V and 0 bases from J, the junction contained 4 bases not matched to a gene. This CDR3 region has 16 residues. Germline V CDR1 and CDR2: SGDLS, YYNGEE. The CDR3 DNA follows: TGTGCCAGCAGCGAAGCTAGCGGGAGTAGCACAGATACGCAGTATTTT. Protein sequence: CASSEASGSSTDTQYF. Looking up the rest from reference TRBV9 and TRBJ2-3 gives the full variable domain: DSGVTQTPKHLITATGQRVTLRCSPRSGDLSVYWYQQSLDQGLQFLIQYYNGEERAKGNILERFSAQQFPDLHSELNLSSLELGDSALYFCASSEASGSSTDTQYFGPGTRLTVL.

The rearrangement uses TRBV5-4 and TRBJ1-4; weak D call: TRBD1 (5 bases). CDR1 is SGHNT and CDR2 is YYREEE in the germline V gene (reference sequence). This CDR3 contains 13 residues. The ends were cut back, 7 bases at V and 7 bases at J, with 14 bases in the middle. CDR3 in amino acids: CASGLQGFEKLFF. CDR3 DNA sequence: TGTGCCAGCGGGCTGCAGGGTTTTGAAAAACTGTTTTTT.

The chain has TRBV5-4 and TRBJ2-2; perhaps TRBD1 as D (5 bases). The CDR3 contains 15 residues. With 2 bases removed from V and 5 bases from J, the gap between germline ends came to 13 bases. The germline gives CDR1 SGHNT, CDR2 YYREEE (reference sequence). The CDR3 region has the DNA TGTGCCAGCAGCTTAAAAGGGGTCGTGACCGGGGAGCTGTTTTTT. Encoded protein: CASSLKGVVTGELFF.

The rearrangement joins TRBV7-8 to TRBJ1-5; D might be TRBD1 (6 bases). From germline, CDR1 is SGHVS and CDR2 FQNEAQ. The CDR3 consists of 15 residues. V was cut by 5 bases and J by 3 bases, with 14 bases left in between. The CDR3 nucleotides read TGTGCCAGCAGCCCCGGACAGTGGGTCAATCAGCCCCAGCATTTT. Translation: CASSPGQWVNQPQHF.